A single sample gave rise to the 10 T cell receptor beta chains below, sequenced in a study of T cells in Graves' hyperthyroidism and ophthalmopathy. Researchers amplified the TCR beta CDR3 regions from RNA transcripts. During a first-round RT-PCR of the TCR CDR3, the HTBI primer set was used. TCRdb re-derived calls from the multiplex PCR reads in MiXCR, one entry per CDR3 protein. Of under 250,000 distinct CDR3 sequences in the sample, approximately 24% are singletons; the top ten hold roughly 32%. Sequenced sample: blood. The receptors originated from a woman in her thirties or forties with Graves' ophthalmopathy.

This clonotype showed up just once. The rearrangement links TRBV28 to TRBJ2-7, with 9 bases matching TRBD1. The CDR3 has 15 residues. Germline trimming cut 4 bases from V and 4 bases from J; bases unmatched to any gene: 8. Germline V gene sequence: CDR1 MDHEN, CDR2 SYDVKM. CDR3 DNA sequence: TGTGCCAGCAGTTCCACGGGACAGGGTCTTTACGAGCAGTACTTC. This codes for CASSSTGQGLYEQYF.

This chain joins TRBV27 and TRBJ2-5, with D possibly TRBD1 on 5 matching bases. CDR3 length: 15 residues. V lost 5 bases to trimming and J lost 5 bases, with 18 bases between them. CDR1 is MNHEY and CDR2 is SMNVEV in the germline V gene (reference sequence). CDR3 nucleotide sequence: TGTGCCAGCAGTCCAACCCGCTGGGGCGGTGAGACCCAGTACTTC. It yields the protein CASSPTRWGGETQYF.

This clonotype was counted at least ten times. This chain connects TRBV19 to TRBJ2-5, with 8 bases fitting TRBD1. V trimming: 5 bases; J trimming: 4 bases; junction bases outside the gene matches: 12. Germline V gene lookup returns CDR1 LNHDA and CDR2 SQIVND (reference sequence). The CDR3 extends over 16 amino acids. The CDR3 region has the DNA TGTGCCAGTAGTCCGCCCACCTTTACAGGGGGAGAGACCCAGTACTTC. It codes for CASSPPTFTGGETQYF.

This clonotype appeared many times. The gene calls are TRBV6-1 and TRBJ1-5; possible D gene TRBD1, 5 bases. The CDR3 loop spans 15 amino acids. V gave up 6 bases and J gave up 7 bases, with 19 bases separating them. Germline V gives CDR1 MNHNS, CDR2 SASEGT. The DNA of the CDR3 is TGTGCCAGCAGCCCCACAGGTGGGTGGCGCCAGCCCCAGCATTTT. This gives the protein CASSPTGGWRQPQHF.

The V call is TRBV28, the J call TRBJ1-5, with D possibly matching TRBD1 (5 bases). The CDR3 has 16 residues. Trimming took 6 bases from V and 9 from J, leaving 24 bases between them. From germline, CDR1 is MDHEN and CDR2 SYDVKM. In nucleotides, the CDR3 is TGTGCCAGCAGCCCCATGGGCGGCAGGGCAGGCGTGCCCCAGCATTTT. Translation: CASSPMGGRAGVPQHF.

This clonotype was picked up many times. The chain has TRBV29-1 and TRBJ2-7, with a tentative D call TRBD1 (6 bases). Trimming cost V 7 bases and J 3 bases, with 19 bases left between them. The germline V gene has CDR1 SQVTM and CDR2 ANQGSEA. The CDR3 consists of 14 residues. The CDR3 reads CSANVGHGIYEQYF. As DNA, the CDR3 is TGCAGCGCAAACGTGGGACACGGCATCTACGAGCAGTACTTC.

This chain uses TRBV6-1 with TRBJ2-7, with TRBD1 matching over 9 bases. The CDR3 is 16 amino acids. The J segment lost 0 bases and the V segment lost 2 bases, leaving 5 bases of the junction unmatched. Germline assignment: CDR1 MNHNS and CDR2 SASEGT. The CDR3: CASSESGTGSSYEQYF. The CDR3 DNA sequence: TGTGCCAGCAGTGAATCCGGGACAGGGTCCTCCTACGAGCAGTACTTC.

Many counts were recorded for this clonotype. The genes are TRBV6-5 and TRBJ1-1; maybe TRBD1 (5 bases). Trimming took off 7 bases at V and 6 bases at J, with 18 bases between the two ends. Germline lookup yields CDR1 MNHEY and CDR2 SVGAGI. The CDR3 consists of 14 residues. In DNA, the CDR3 is TGTGCCAGCACCCCTGAGGGGTGGACTGCTGAAGCTTTCTTT. It codes for CASTPEGWTAEAFF.

This rearrangement joins TRBV18 to TRBJ2-7, with TRBD2 matching over 9 bases. V lost 3 bases, J lost 0 bases, and 15 bases stayed unmatched. Germline CDR1 is KGHSH and CDR2 is LQKENI. This CDR3 is 19 amino acids long. The CDR3 sequence is CASSPPLAGQTLPSYEQYF. The CDR3 region has the DNA TGTGCCAGCTCACCCCCTCTAGCGGGGCAAACCCTTCCCTCCTACGAGCAGTACTTC. Full variable domain (outside the CDR3, taken from reference TRBV18 and TRBJ2-7): NAGVMQNPRHLVRRRGQEARLRCSPMKGHSHVYWYRQLPEEGLKFMVYLQKENIIDESGMPKERFSAEFPKEGPSILRIQQVVRGDSAAYFCASSPPLAGQTLPSYEQYFGPGTRLTVT.

The chain employs TRBV24-1 and TRBJ2-5, with 9 bases identical to TRBD2. J was trimmed by 2 bases and V by 7 bases; bases with no gene match: 4. This CDR3 is 14 amino acids long. Germline CDR1 reads KGHDR; CDR2 reads SFDVKD. Here the CDR3 reads CATSAGGTQETQYF. The CDR3 nucleotides are TGTGCCACCAGCGCGGGGGGGACTCAAGAGACCCAGTACTTC.